This T cell receptor beta chain was observed in a study of blood T cells in healthy people across ages. It was with a sample-barcoded 5' primer and a J-beta primer mix that a second PCR of roughly 6 to 12 cycles was run. TCRdb recomputed calls from the 5' RACE reads with MiXCR, one row per CDR3 protein. Of about 640,000 distinct CDR3 sequences listed, roughly 50% are singletons. V shed 10 bases and J shed 2 bases, with 14 bases lying between them. The V gene's germline CDR1 is ENHRY and CDR2 SYGVKD. The CDR3 sequence is 13 residues long. The chain uses TRBV10-3 and TRBJ2-5, with D possibly matching TRBD1 (5 bases). The source of this sequence is a man between 60 and 75 years old in good health. The material sequenced was blood. CDR3 loop: CATGHRPQETQYF. CDR3 DNA sequence: TGTGCCACCGGTCACAGGCCGCAAGAGACCCAGTACTTC.